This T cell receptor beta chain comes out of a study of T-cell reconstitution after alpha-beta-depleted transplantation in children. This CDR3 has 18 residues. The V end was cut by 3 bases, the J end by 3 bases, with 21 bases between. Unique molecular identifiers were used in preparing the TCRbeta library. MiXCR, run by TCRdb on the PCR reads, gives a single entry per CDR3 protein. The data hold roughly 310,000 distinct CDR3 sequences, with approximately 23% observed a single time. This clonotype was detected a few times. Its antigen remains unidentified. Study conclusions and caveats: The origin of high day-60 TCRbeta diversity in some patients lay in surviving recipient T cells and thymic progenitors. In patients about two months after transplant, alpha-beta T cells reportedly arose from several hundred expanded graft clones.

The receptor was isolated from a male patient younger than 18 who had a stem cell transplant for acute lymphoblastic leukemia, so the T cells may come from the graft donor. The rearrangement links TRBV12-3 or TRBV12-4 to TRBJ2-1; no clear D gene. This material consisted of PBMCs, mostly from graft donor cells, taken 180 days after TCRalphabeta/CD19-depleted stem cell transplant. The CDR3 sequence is CASSLFRVPWDIYNEQFF. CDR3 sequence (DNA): TGTGCCAGCAGTTTGTTTAGGGTCCCTTGGGATATCTACAATGAGCAGTTCTTC.